The 7 T cell receptor beta chains below all came from one sample that was sequenced in a study of blood T cell repertoires in COVID-19. Data came from immunoSEQ multiplex PCR; TCRdb stores just in-frame clones and leaves some out. Of about 350,000 clones in the sample, roughly nine tenths are singletons; the top ten hold just under 3%. Specimen: PBMCs or T cells enriched from blood (not recorded which). These receptors originate from a woman younger than 45 who had recovered from COVID-19.

The V and J genes are TRBV5-4 and TRBJ2-1, with 7 bases aligning to TRBD1. V was clipped by 3 bases and J by 3 bases; unmatched bases: 6. This CDR3 is 15 amino acids long. Germline loops: CDR1 SGHNT, CDR2 YYREEE (reference sequence). The CDR3 DNA reads as TGTGCCAGCAGCTCCAGACAGGGAGTCTACAATGAGCAGTTCTTC. Its translation: CASSSRQGVYNEQFF.

The chain employs TRBV27 and TRBJ2-5, with a possible D match to TRBD2 (6 bases). This CDR3 is built from 12 residues. V was shortened by 6 bases and J by 1 base, with 6 bases between the two germline ends. Germline CDR1 MNHEY, CDR2 SMNVEV (reference sequence). CDR3 region: CASRGLQETQYF. The DNA for the CDR3 is TGTGCCAGCAGGGGACTCCAAGAGACCCAGTACTTC.

V and J are TRBV28 and TRBJ1-2; D not resolved. The CDR3 contains 12 residues. Trimming removed 2 bases from V and 6 bases from J, with 7 bases in between. CDR1 MDHEN and CDR2 SYDVKM come from the germline V gene. The CDR3 sequence is CASSLNPDGYTF. The CDR3 nucleotides read TGTGCCAGCAGTTTAAATCCAGATGGCTACACCTTC.

In its sample, this clone was seen a few times. V gene TRBV19 combines with J gene TRBJ1-5, with 10 bases fitting TRBD1. Germline lookup yields CDR1 LNHDA and CDR2 SQIVND (reference sequence). The CDR3 has 16 residues. The V gene end was trimmed by 6 bases and the J gene end by 4 bases; junction bases not matched to a gene: 9. The CDR3 DNA follows: TGTGCCAGTAGACGTCCGGGACAGGGGCTTAATCAGCCCCAGCATTTT. Translated: CASRRPGQGLNQPQHF.

This sequence joins TRBV27 and TRBJ1-2; perhaps TRBD1 as D (5 bases). V was clipped by 7 bases and J by 0 bases, with 18 bases between them. This CDR3 contains 16 residues. CDR1 is MNHEY and CDR2 is SMNVEV in the germline V gene (reference sequence). The CDR3, as DNA: TGTGCCAGCACCAGCTTATCGGGGACTGCTAACTATGGCTACACCTTC. Its protein is CASTSLSGTANYGYTF.

This chain uses TRBV7-2 with TRBJ1-5, with 7 bases fitting TRBD1. The CDR3 is 15 amino acids. Per germline, CDR1 SGHTA and CDR2 FQGNSA. Unmatched junction bases numbered 3, after V lost 2 bases and J lost 2 bases. The CDR3 loop reads CASSLTGDGNQPQHF. DNA of the CDR3: TGTGCCAGCAGCTTAACAGGGGATGGCAATCAGCCCCAGCATTTT.

The chain is built from TRBV4-2 and TRBJ1-5, with D perhaps TRBD1 (5 bases). The CDR3 contains 17 residues. CDR1 and CDR2 from the germline V gene are LGHNA and YNFKEQ. Trimming removed 4 bases at V and 6 bases at J, with 22 bases between. CDR3: CASSRSTSKGGGQPQHF. The CDR3 DNA is TGTGCCAGCAGCCGATCAACATCAAAGGGCGGGGGTCAGCCCCAGCATTTT.